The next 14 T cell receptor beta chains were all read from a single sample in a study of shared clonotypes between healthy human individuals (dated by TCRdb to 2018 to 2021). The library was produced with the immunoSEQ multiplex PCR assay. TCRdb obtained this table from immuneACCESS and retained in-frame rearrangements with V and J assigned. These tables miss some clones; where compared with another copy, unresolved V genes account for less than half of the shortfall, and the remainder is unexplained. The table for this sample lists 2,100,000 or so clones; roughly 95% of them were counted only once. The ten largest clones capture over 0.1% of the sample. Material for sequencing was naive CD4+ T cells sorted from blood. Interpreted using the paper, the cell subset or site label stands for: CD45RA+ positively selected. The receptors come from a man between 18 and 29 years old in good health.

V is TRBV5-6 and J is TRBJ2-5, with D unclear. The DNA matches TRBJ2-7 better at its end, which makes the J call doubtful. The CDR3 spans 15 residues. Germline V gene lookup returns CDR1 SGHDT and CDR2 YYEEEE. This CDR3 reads CASSLTQLILYEQYF. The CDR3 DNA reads TGTGCCAGCAGCTTGACCCAGCTAATCCTCTACGAGCAGTACTTC.

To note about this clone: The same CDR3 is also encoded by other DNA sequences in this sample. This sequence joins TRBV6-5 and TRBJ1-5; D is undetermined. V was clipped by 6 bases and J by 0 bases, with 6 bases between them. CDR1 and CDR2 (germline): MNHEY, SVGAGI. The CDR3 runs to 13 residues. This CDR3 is CASRQNSNQPQHF. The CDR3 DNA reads TGTGCCAGCAGACAAAATAGCAATCAGCCCCAGCATTTT.

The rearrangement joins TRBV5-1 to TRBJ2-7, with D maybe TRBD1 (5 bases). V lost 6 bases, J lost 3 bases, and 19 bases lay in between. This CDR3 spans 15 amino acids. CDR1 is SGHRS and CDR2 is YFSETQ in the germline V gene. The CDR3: CASTITGGADYEQYF. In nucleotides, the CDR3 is TGCGCCAGCACGATTACAGGTGGTGCCGACTACGAGCAGTACTTC.

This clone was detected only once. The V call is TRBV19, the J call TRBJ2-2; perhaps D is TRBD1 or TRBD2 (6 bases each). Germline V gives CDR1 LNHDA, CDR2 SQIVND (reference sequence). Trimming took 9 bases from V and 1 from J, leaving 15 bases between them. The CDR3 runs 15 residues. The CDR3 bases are TGTGCCAGCAATGGCGGGACAAGGAACACCGGGGAGCTGTTTTTT. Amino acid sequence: CASNGGTRNTGELFF.

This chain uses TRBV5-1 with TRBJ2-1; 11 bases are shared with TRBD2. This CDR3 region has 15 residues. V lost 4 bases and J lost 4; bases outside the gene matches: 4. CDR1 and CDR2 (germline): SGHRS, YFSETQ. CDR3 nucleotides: TGCGCCAGCAGCCTTAGCGGGAGGGCTTACAATGAGCAGTTCTTC. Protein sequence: CASSLSGRAYNEQFF.

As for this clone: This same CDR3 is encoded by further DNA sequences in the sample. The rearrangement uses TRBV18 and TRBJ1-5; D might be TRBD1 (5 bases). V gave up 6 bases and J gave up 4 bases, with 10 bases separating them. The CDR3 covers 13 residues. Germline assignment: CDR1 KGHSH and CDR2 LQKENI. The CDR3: CASSDSYNQPQHF. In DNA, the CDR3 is TGTGCCAGCTCTGACAGCTATAATCAGCCCCAGCATTTT.

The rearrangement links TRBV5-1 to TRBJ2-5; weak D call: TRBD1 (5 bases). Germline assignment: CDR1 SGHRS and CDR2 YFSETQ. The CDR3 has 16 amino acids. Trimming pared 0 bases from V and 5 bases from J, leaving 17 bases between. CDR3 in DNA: TGCGCCAGCAGCTTGGAGGCAGGGCTCACAAGGGAGACCCAGTACTTC. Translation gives CASSLEAGLTRETQYF.

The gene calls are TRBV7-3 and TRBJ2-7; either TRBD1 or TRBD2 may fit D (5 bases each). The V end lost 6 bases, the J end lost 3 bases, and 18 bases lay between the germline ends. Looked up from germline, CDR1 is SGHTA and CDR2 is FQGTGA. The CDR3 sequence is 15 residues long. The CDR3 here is CASRIPGRTRYEQYF. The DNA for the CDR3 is TGTGCCAGCAGAATACCGGGACGGACTCGCTACGAGCAGTACTTC.

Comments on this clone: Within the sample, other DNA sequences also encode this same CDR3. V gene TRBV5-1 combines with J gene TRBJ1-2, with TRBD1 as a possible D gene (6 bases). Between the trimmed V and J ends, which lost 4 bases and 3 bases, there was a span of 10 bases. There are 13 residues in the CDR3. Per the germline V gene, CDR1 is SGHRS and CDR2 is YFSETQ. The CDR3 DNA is TGCGCCAGCAGCGCCTCAGGGGACTATGGCTACACCTTC. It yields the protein CASSASGDYGYTF.

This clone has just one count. CDR3 sequence: CASRGLAGINEQFF. DNA for the CDR3: TGTGCCAGCAGAGGACTAGCGGGGATAAATGAGCAGTTCTTC. The rearrangement uses TRBV6-5 and TRBJ2-1, with 12 positions matching TRBD2. This CDR3 comprises 14 residues. V shed 6 bases, J shed 7 bases, and the junction held 4 bases outside the gene matches. CDR1 is MNHEY and CDR2 is SVGAGI in the germline V gene.

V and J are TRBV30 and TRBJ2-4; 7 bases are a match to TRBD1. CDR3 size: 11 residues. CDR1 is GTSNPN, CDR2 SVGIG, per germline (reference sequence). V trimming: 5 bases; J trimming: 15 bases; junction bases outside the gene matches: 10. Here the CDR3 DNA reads TGTGCCTGGGACACAGGGGTCCGCCGGTACTTC. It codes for CAWDTGVRRYF.

For the CDR3, the DNA is TGTGCCAGCAGTTTCGGGGCGGGAGGAGAGTACGAGCAGTACTTC. Amino acid sequence: CASSFGAGGEYEQYF. The genes are TRBV6-5 and TRBJ2-7; 8 bases are a match to TRBD2. The CDR3 runs to 15 residues. Germline V lookup: CDR1 MNHEY, CDR2 SVGAGI. The junction had 9 bases not matched to a gene; V was cut back by 4 bases and J by 4 bases.

The CDR3 reads CASSDMTRSPTDTQYF. Here the CDR3 DNA reads TGTGCCAGCAGTGATATGACTCGGAGCCCCACAGATACGCAGTATTTT. The rearrangement joins TRBV25-1 to TRBJ2-3; D unresolved. Deletions cut 3 bases from V and 2 bases from J, with 15 bases between. The CDR3 length is 16 residues. The germline gives CDR1 MGHDK, CDR2 SYGVNS.

CDR3 DNA: TGTGCCAGCAGTGCACGACTAGGTAGCACAGATACGCAGTATTTT. This sequence encodes CASSARLGSTDTQYF. The V gene is TRBV27, the J gene TRBJ2-3, with D possibly TRBD2 on 6 matching bases. Germline V gene data show CDR1 as MNHEY and CDR2 as SMNVEV (reference sequence). Trimming stripped 5 bases from V and 0 bases from J, with 12 bases between. This CDR3 is 15 amino acids long.